A single sample gave rise to the 9 T cell receptor beta chains below, sequenced in a study of blood T cell repertoires in COVID-19. Some clones are missing from TCRdb's copy, which holds only in-frame ones; the method was immunoSEQ multiplex PCR. The data contain nearly 110,000 clones, 84% of them singletons. Sequencing was performed on peripheral blood. The source is a human donor in a cohort sampled during active COVID-19.

This CDR3 reads CASSPLGSRTSADEQFF. In DNA form, the CDR3 reads TGTGCCAGCAGCCCACTAGGGTCCCGGACTAGCGCCGATGAGCAGTTCTTC. The chain links TRBV7-3 to TRBJ2-1; 9 bases align to TRBD2. The junction had 16 bases not matched to a gene; V was cut back by 5 bases and J by 8 bases. This CDR3 spans 17 amino acids. CDR1 SGHTA and CDR2 FQGTGA come from the germline V gene.

V gene TRBV14 combines with J gene TRBJ2-3; maybe TRBD1 (5 bases). From germline, CDR1 is SGHDN and CDR2 FVKESK. This CDR3 region has 12 residues. V was clipped by 4 bases and J by 3 bases, with 5 bases between them. The CDR3: CASSPGTDTQYF. The CDR3 DNA reads TGTGCCAGCAGCCCAGGGACAGATACGCAGTATTTT.

The chain uses TRBV30 and TRBJ2-3; TRBD2 matches at 8 bases. V was clipped by 4 bases and J by 6 bases; unmatched bases: 6. The germline CDR1 and CDR2 sequences are GTSNPN and SVGIG (reference sequence). This CDR3 is 13 amino acids long. CDR3 coding DNA: TGTGCCTGGACCGGGACTAGGTATGATACGCAGTATTTT. Translation: CAWTGTRYDTQYF.

The chain has TRBV7-2 and TRBJ2-2, with 10 bases fitting TRBD2. Germline lookup yields CDR1 SGHTA and CDR2 FQGNSA. The J segment lost 5 bases and the V segment lost 5 bases, leaving 8 bases of the junction unmatched. CDR3 length equals 16 residues. In DNA, the CDR3 is TGTGCCAGCAGCCCCCCTAGCGGGAGACGAACCGGGGAGCTGTTTTTT. Protein sequence: CASSPPSGRRTGELFF.

This rearrangement joins TRBV28 to TRBJ1-5; 8 bases line up with TRBD1. The CDR3 totals 15 residues. With 2 bases clipped from V and 6 bases from J, the junction kept 6 bases outside the gene matches. Germline values: CDR1 MDHEN, CDR2 SYDVKM. The CDR3 loop reads CASSLRQGAAQPQHF. The CDR3 DNA reads as TGTGCCAGCAGTTTACGGCAGGGGGCCGCTCAGCCCCAGCATTTT.

A note on this clone: In the same sample, other DNA sequences code for this CDR3. V and J are TRBV7-2 and TRBJ2-4; 8 nucleotides align to TRBD1. The CDR3 runs 14 residues. The junction had 6 bases not matched to a gene; V was cut back by 5 bases and J by 6 bases. The germline gives CDR1 SGHTA, CDR2 FQGNSA. The CDR3 DNA sequence: TGTGCCAGCAGCATTACCGGGACAGGAAACATTCAGTACTTC. Translation gives CASSITGTGNIQYF.

The CDR3 here is CASSGEGRYEQYF. In DNA, the CDR3 is TGTGCCAGCAGTGGGGAGGGCAGATACGAGCAGTACTTC. J is TRBJ2-7 and V is TRBV27; 7 bases agree with TRBD2. Germline-derived CDR1 and CDR2 are MNHEY and SMNVEV (reference sequence). The ends lost 5 bases at V and 4 bases at J; junction bases unmatched: 5. The CDR3 covers 13 residues.

This chain joins TRBV28 and TRBJ1-3; the D gene is possibly TRBD1 (5 bases). Trimming pared 7 bases from V and 0 bases from J, leaving 16 bases between. The germline V gene has CDR1 MDHEN and CDR2 SYDVKM. This CDR3 has 16 amino acids. CDR3 sequence (DNA): TGTGCCAGCATTCCGACTCAGGGAAGCTCTGGAAACACCATATATTTT. Its translation: CASIPTQGSSGNTIYF.

V usage is TRBV30 and J usage is TRBJ1-5; a possible D gene is TRBD1 (6 bases). Germline values: CDR1 GTSNPN, CDR2 SVGIG (reference sequence). The length of the CDR3 is 17 residues. V was pared by 2 bases and J by 1 base, with 18 bases between. CDR3 sequence reads: CAWSYEGGRGSNQPQHF. The CDR3 coding sequence is TGTGCCTGGAGTTACGAGGGGGGGCGAGGCAGCAATCAGCCCCAGCATTTT.